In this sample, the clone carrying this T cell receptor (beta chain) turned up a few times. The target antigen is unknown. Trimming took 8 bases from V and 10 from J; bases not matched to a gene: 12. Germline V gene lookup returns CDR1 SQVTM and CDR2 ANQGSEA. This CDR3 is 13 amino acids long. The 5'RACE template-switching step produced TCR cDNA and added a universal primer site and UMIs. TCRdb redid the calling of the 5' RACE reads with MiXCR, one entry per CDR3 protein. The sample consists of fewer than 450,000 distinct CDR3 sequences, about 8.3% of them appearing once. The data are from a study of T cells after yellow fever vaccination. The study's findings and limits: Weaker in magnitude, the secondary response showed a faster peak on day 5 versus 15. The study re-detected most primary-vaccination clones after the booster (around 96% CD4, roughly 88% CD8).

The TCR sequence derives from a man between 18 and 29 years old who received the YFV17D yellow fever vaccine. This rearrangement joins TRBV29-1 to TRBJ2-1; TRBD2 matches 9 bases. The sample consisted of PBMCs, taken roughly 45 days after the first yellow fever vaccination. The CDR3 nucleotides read TGCAGCCATAGGGCTAGCGGGGCCGCCGAGCAGTTCTTC. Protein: CSHRASGAAEQFF.